The 15 T cell receptor beta chains below all came from one sample that was sequenced in a study of blood T cell repertoires in COVID-19. Profiling relied on immunoSEQ multiplex PCR, and the TCRdb table lists in-frame clones only, not all of them. The sample records approximately 250,000 clones, around 80% being singletons. Material for sequencing was PBMCs or T cells enriched from blood (not recorded which). These receptors all stem from a man younger than 45 with acute COVID-19.

This chain connects TRBV11-2 to TRBJ2-3; tentative D call: TRBD2 (6 bases). This CDR3 has 16 residues. Germline-derived CDR1 and CDR2 are SGHAT and FQNNGV. Trimming took 8 bases from V and 0 from J, leaving 18 bases between them. CDR3 amino acids: CASSRGTRSSTDTQYF. The CDR3 bases are TGTGCCAGCTCCCGAGGGACTCGCTCTAGCACAGATACGCAGTATTTT.

The rearrangement uses TRBV19 and TRBJ1-2, with TRBD1 identical over 9 bases. Germline V lookup: CDR1 LNHDA, CDR2 SQIVND (reference sequence). The CDR3 sequence is 14 residues long. Germline trimming cut 5 bases from V and 2 bases from J; bases unmatched to any gene: 3. CDR3 protein: CASSLQGANYGYTF. The CDR3 bases are TGTGCCAGTAGTTTACAGGGGGCGAACTATGGCTACACCTTC. The whole variable domain, remainder taken from reference TRBV19 and TRBJ1-2, is DGGITQSPKYLFRKEGQNVTLSCEQNLNHDAMYWYRQDPGQGLRLIYYSQIVNDFQKGDIAEGYSVSREKKESFPLTVTSAQKNPTAFYLCASSLQGANYGYTFGSGTRLTVV.

This rearrangement joins TRBV2 to TRBJ1-2; 8 bases match TRBD1. The CDR3 is 15 residues long. The V and J ends lost 7 bases and 0 bases, in that order; junction bases with no gene match: 7. The germline V gene has CDR1 SNHLY and CDR2 FYNNEI. This chain's CDR3 is CASTRDRLANYGYTF. The DNA of the CDR3 is TGTGCCAGCACCCGGGACAGGCTCGCTAACTATGGCTACACCTTC.

This clone was picked up a small number of times. This sequence joins TRBV2 and TRBJ1-5; D is undetermined. V was shortened by 1 base and J by 0 bases, with 7 bases between the two germline ends. Germline V gene data show CDR1 as SNHLY and CDR2 as FYNNEI. This CDR3 region has 15 residues. CDR3 loop: CASSEDGISNQPQHF. The CDR3 bases are TGTGCCAGCAGTGAAGACGGTATTAGCAATCAGCCCCAGCATTTT.

V gene TRBV7-8 combines with J gene TRBJ1-1; the D gene is possibly TRBD1 (6 bases). Trimming pared 4 bases from V and 10 bases from J, leaving 16 bases between. The V gene's germline CDR1 is SGHVS and CDR2 FQNEAQ. The CDR3 contains 13 residues. This CDR3 reads CASSSPPGTRAFF. The CDR3 DNA sequence: TGTGCCAGCAGCTCCCCCCCCGGGACACGAGCTTTCTTT.

The V call is TRBV4-3, the J call TRBJ2-3; 13 positions match TRBD2. Germline trimming cut 4 bases from V and 5 bases from J; bases unmatched to any gene: 9. CDR3 length equals 17 residues. Germline V gives CDR1 LGHNA, CDR2 YSLEER. The DNA of the CDR3 is TGCGCCAGCAGCCCGCCGAGGACTAGCGGGAGCCAAGATACGCAGTATTTT. It encodes CASSPPRTSGSQDTQYF.

In DNA form, the CDR3 reads TGTGCCAGCAGTGAACCAGGTGGTCTTACTGAAGCTTTCTTT. Translation gives CASSEPGGLTEAFF. The chain links TRBV6-1 to TRBJ1-1; D call uncertain. Germline loops: CDR1 MNHNS, CDR2 SASEGT. The CDR3 runs to 14 residues. V lost 2 bases to trimming and J lost 5 bases, with 12 bases between them.

The V call is TRBV19, the J call TRBJ2-3; the D is unclear. Trimming stripped 1 base from V and 1 base from J, with 9 bases between. Per germline, CDR1 LNHDA and CDR2 SQIVND (reference sequence). This CDR3 has 15 amino acids. CDR3 amino acids: CASSIGQARTDTQYF. CDR3 bases: TGTGCCAGTAGTATAGGCCAGGCCCGCACAGATACGCAGTATTTT.

The rearrangement uses TRBV7-9 and TRBJ1-2; D gene ambiguous. CDR1 and CDR2 from the germline V gene are SEHNR and FQNEAQ (reference sequence). Trimming cost V 6 bases and J 8 bases, with 16 bases left between them. This CDR3 contains 13 residues. CDR3 region: CASSSAGERGYTF. The CDR3 nucleotides read TGTGCCAGCAGTTCAGCTGGGGAGAGGGGCTACACCTTC.

There are many counts of this clone. The chain uses TRBV7-9 and TRBJ1-6; 9 bases line up with TRBD1. CDR3 length equals 16 residues. The germline gives CDR1 SEHNR, CDR2 FQNEAQ (reference sequence). J gave up 4 bases and V 5 bases, and 6 bases lay outside the gene matches. The CDR3 nucleotides are TGTGCCAGCAGCAATGGACAGGGGTTTTATAATTCACCCCTCCACTTT. Its protein is CASSNGQGFYNSPLHF.

This clone was found once. V usage is TRBV6-4 and J usage is TRBJ1-1; D possibly corresponds to TRBD1 (6 bases). CDR1 is MRHNA and CDR2 is SNTAGT in the germline V gene. The CDR3 has 14 residues. CDR3 protein: CAALGGWGGTEAFF. CDR3 DNA: TGTGCAGCCCTAGGGGGATGGGGGGGAACTGAAGCTTTCTTT.

The chain couples TRBV5-8 to TRBJ1-1, with D maybe TRBD1 (6 bases). Germline V gene data show CDR1 as SGHTS and CDR2 as YDEGEE. V lost 4 bases, J lost 4 bases, and 23 bases lay in between. CDR3 size: 17 residues. The CDR3 spells CASSPLVWGGLGTEAFF. CDR3 nucleotide sequence: TGTGCCAGCAGCCCTCTAGTATGGGGGGGGCTTGGCACTGAAGCTTTCTTT.

The genes are TRBV7-9 and TRBJ1-4; TRBD1 might be the D (6 bases). This CDR3 is built from 15 residues. Germline lookup yields CDR1 SEHNR and CDR2 FQNEAQ (reference sequence). Trimming left V 1 base short and J 5 bases short, with 11 bases between. For the CDR3, the DNA is TGTGCCAGCAGCTTAGGTCAGGGGAACAATGAAAAACTGTTTTTT. Translation gives CASSLGQGNNEKLFF.

The chain links TRBV6-6 to TRBJ2-5, with D perhaps TRBD2 (5 bases). V was shortened by 7 bases and J by 5 bases, with 17 bases between the two germline ends. CDR3 length: 14 residues. The V gene's germline CDR1 is MNHNY and CDR2 SVGAGI (reference sequence). This chain's CDR3 is CASILGGSLETQYF. CDR3 nucleotides: TGTGCCAGCATCCTGGGCGGGTCTCTGGAGACCCAGTACTTC.

The CDR3 nucleotides read TGTGCCAGTAGTAGCAAGCGGGAGACAGATACGCAGTATTTT. Its protein product is CASSSKRETDTQYF. The chain carries TRBV19 and TRBJ2-3, with 8 bases matching TRBD2. Germline V gives CDR1 LNHDA, CDR2 SQIVND (reference sequence). The CDR3 is 14 amino acids. With 4 bases clipped from V and 3 bases from J, the junction kept 3 bases outside the gene matches.